Listed here are 8 T cell receptor beta chains from one sample, sequenced in a study of metastatic and nonmetastatic thyroid tumors. Before thyroid surgery, none of the patients had received any treatment. TCRdb used MiXCR to call clones anew from the PCR reads. The data hold roughly 59,000 clones, with roughly 15% observed a single time. What was sequenced was blood. These TCRs come from a male donor with papillary thyroid cancer or a benign thyroid nodule (not recorded which). Some clones in this sample may be carry-over from other donors' samples.

The gene calls are TRBV7-2 and TRBJ1-2, with 10 bases identical to TRBD1. The J segment lost 8 bases and the V segment lost 6 bases, leaving 9 bases of the junction unmatched. From germline, CDR1 is SGHTA and CDR2 FQGNSA. The length of the CDR3 is 14 residues. In nucleotides, the CDR3 is TGTGCCAGCAGTAACACCGGGACAGGGGCCGGCTACACCTTC. It translates to CASSNTGTGAGYTF.

In this sample, this clone turned up a few times. A much larger clone lies one base from this, so it may be a read error. The genes are TRBV28 and TRBJ1-4; D might be TRBD1 (5 bases). This CDR3 has 16 amino acids. Per the germline V gene, CDR1 is MDHEN and CDR2 is SYDVKM. V was cut by 6 bases and J by 0 bases, with 14 bases left in between. The CDR3 nucleotides are TGTGCCAGCAGATTTGACAGTCTCGCAACTAATGAAAAACTGTTTTTT. Its protein product is CASRFDSLATNEKLFF.

This clone was seen a few times. This sequence may be a read error, since a much larger clone differs from it by one base. CDR3 nucleotides: TGTGCCAGCAATTCCGGGACAGGGACAGATACGCAGTATTTT. It translates to CASNSGTGTDTQYF. This chain uses TRBV6-1 with TRBJ2-3; TRBD1 aligns across 9 bases. Germline V gene data show CDR1 as MNHNS and CDR2 as SASEGT. With V trimmed by 7 bases and J by 3 bases, 5 bases remained unmatched. CDR3 size: 14 residues.

V usage is TRBV3-1 and J usage is TRBJ1-1; no definite D call. CDR1 is LGHDT, CDR2 YNNKEL, per germline (reference sequence). Trimming took 3 bases from V and 4 from J, leaving 12 bases between them. The CDR3 runs to 14 residues. This CDR3 reads CASSQEVMSTEAFF. CDR3 bases: TGTGCCAGCAGCCAGGAGGTCATGAGCACTGAAGCTTTCTTT.

The chain recombines TRBV4-1 with TRBJ1-2, with 9 bases that match TRBD1. This CDR3 is built from 16 residues. Germline assignment: CDR1 MGHRA and CDR2 YSYEKL. V lost 6 bases to trimming and J lost 0 bases; unmatched junction nucleotides: 8. The CDR3 sequence: CASRTWTGEANYGYTF. In nucleotides, the CDR3 is TGCGCCAGCAGAACTTGGACAGGGGAGGCTAACTATGGCTACACCTTC.

This clone was detected many times. The chain is built from TRBV24-1 and TRBJ2-2; 7 bases fit TRBD2. Trimming at V came to 7 bases and at J to 6 bases, leaving 4 bases not matched to a gene. The CDR3 sequence is 13 residues long. Germline V gives CDR1 KGHDR, CDR2 SFDVKD. This CDR3 reads CATRGGTAGELFF. The DNA for the CDR3 is TGTGCCACCAGGGGGGGGACTGCCGGGGAGCTGTTTTTT.

This clone was seen a few times. The chain employs TRBV12-3 or TRBV12-4 and TRBJ1-2; D gene unclear. V shed 0 bases and J shed 5 bases, with 13 bases lying between them. This CDR3 contains 15 residues. CDR3 region: CASSLASGTLYGYTF. CDR3 coding DNA: TGTGCCAGCAGTTTAGCGTCAGGTACCCTTTATGGCTACACCTTC.

This clone was seen ten or more times. The CDR3 nucleotides are TGTGCCAGCAGCCGGGCACAGGGTAACACCGGGGAGCTGTTTTTT. It is translated as CASSRAQGNTGELFF. This rearrangement joins TRBV7-3 to TRBJ2-2; TRBD1 is a possible D gene (6 bases). The length of the CDR3 is 15 residues. Germline V CDR1 and CDR2: SGHTA, FQGTGA. The V end lost 5 bases, the J end lost 2 bases, and 12 bases lay between the germline ends.